This T cell receptor (beta chain) was found in a study of blood T cells in healthy people across ages. The second PCR ran about 6 to 12 cycles with a sample-barcoded 5' primer and J-beta primers. A template-switch adaptor that had 12 random nucleotides put a tag on each cDNA molecule. TCRdb reprocessed the 5' RACE reads via MiXCR and lists one record per CDR3 protein. The profile shows 700,000 to 950,000 distinct CDR3 sequences, about 62% of them singletons. This clonotype turned up a few times. The CDR3 is 12 residues long. With 4 bases removed from V and 14 bases from J, the gap between germline ends came to 15 bases. Germline V gives CDR1 SGHTA, CDR2 FQGNSA.

The TCR sequence derives from a man aged 30-40 years in good health. The sample consisted of blood. V gene TRBV7-2 combines with J gene TRBJ2-4, with TRBD2 as a possible D gene (6 bases). Here the CDR3 DNA reads TGTGCCAGCAGCTCGAATAGGGAGGCAGAGTACTTC. This encodes CASSSNREAEYF.